This entry concerns a single T cell receptor (beta chain). Its antigen is still unknown. The source of the sample is a study of glioma-infiltrating T cells. Study results and limitations: Only very few CDR3 sequences appeared in both tissue and blood.

The CDR3 has 13 residues. Germline V lookup: CDR1 DFQATT, CDR2 SNEGSKA (reference sequence). V shed 5 bases and J 1 base; nucleotides not matched to a gene: 4. Using RNA template, CDR3s of TCR alpha and beta were amplified with iRepertoire arm-PCR. A single record per CDR3 protein comes from TCRdb applying MiXCR to the multiplex PCR reads. The top ten clones hold over 15% of a sample with about 140,000 distinct CDR3 sequences, roughly two fifths of them seen once. The chain links TRBV20-1 to TRBJ2-5; 7 nucleotides agree with TRBD1. Material for sequencing was glioma tissue, nonneoplastic brain tissue, or PBMCs (not recorded which). The receptor's source is a human donor with low-grade glioma or glioblastoma, undergoing nonglioma brain surgery, or in good health (not recorded which). This chain's CDR3 is CSASGQVQETQYF. The CDR3 DNA reads as TGCAGTGCTTCCGGACAGGTCCAAGAGACCCAGTACTTC.